The rows below give T cell receptor beta chains drawn from one sample of a study of blood T cell repertoires in COVID-19. Generated by immunoSEQ multiplex PCR, the TCRdb table keeps only in-frame clones and is missing some. The sample lists just over 300,000 clones; around 87% were seen once. Source material: peripheral blood. The receptors stem from a young man with active or convalescent COVID-19. Each CDR3 is given without its conserved first and last residue. For some rows the clone size is stated as once, few or many, or as a class when expanded; others skip it.

CDR3 protein: ASSSRVDPPYNEQF; V gene: TRBV6-2/TRBV6-3; J gene: TRBJ2-1; clone size: -
CDR3 protein: ASSETGTGANVLT; V gene: TRBV6-1; J gene: TRBJ2-6; clone size: many
CDR3 protein: ASSLGRLYEQY; V gene: TRBV7-8; J gene: TRBJ2-7; clone size: -
CDR3 protein: ATSRGDSYEQY; V gene: TRBV15; J gene: TRBJ2-7; clone size: few
CDR3 protein: ASSSGVSPLH; V gene: TRBV7-9; J gene: TRBJ1-6; clone size: -
CDR3 protein: ASSQGGLAGIRYNEQF; V gene: TRBV4-1; J gene: TRBJ2-1; clone size: -
CDR3 protein: ASSLVRDTQY; V gene: TRBV7-9; J gene: TRBJ2-3; clone size: once
CDR3 protein: ASSEGGRVTEAF; V gene: TRBV6-1; J gene: TRBJ1-1; clone size: -
CDR3 protein: ASSWTAGNTIY; V gene: TRBV7-6; J gene: TRBJ1-3; clone size: -
CDR3 protein: ASRSVPGGYT; V gene: TRBV12-3/TRBV12-4; J gene: TRBJ1-2; clone size: -
CDR3 protein: ASRGRANEKLF; V gene: TRBV14; J gene: TRBJ1-4; clone size: -
CDR3 protein: ASSKAISSYYGYT; V gene: TRBV19; J gene: TRBJ1-2; clone size: once
CDR3 protein: ASSLAETVKGNTIY; V gene: TRBV7-2; J gene: TRBJ1-3; clone size: -
CDR3 protein: ASSQVQGVVEQF; V gene: TRBV3-1/TRBV3-2; J gene: TRBJ2-1; clone size: -
CDR3 protein: ASSLIRGSSYEQY; V gene: TRBV27; J gene: TRBJ2-7; clone size: -
CDR3 protein: ASRRTGQLIYGYT; V gene: TRBV27; J gene: TRBJ1-2; clone size: -
CDR3 protein: ASSLAPQGKVRGEQF; V gene: TRBV11-2; J gene: TRBJ2-1; clone size: -
CDR3 protein: ASRPGQGVAGNTIY; V gene: TRBV7-9; J gene: TRBJ1-3; clone size: -
CDR3 protein: ASSQDRDRAGSPLH; V gene: TRBV4-3; J gene: TRBJ1-6; clone size: -
CDR3 protein: ASSMSAGEGNEQF; V gene: TRBV18; J gene: TRBJ2-1; clone size: -
CDR3 protein: ASSQVRGDTQY; V gene: TRBV3-1/TRBV3-2; J gene: TRBJ2-3; clone size: -
CDR3 protein: ATSRDRSNYGYT; V gene: TRBV15; J gene: TRBJ1-2; clone size: few
CDR3 protein: ASSLSLANYEQY; V gene: TRBV3-1/TRBV3-2; J gene: TRBJ2-7; clone size: few
CDR3 protein: SASGGYSYEQY; V gene: TRBV20-1; J gene: TRBJ2-7; clone size: -
CDR3 protein: ASSLTLGNTIY; V gene: TRBV12-3/TRBV12-4; J gene: TRBJ1-3; clone size: -
CDR3 protein: ASSSPRQVRIDGYT; V gene: TRBV11-2; J gene: TRBJ1-2; clone size: -
CDR3 protein: ASSRKHPGQGYNEQF; V gene: TRBV21-1; J gene: TRBJ2-1; clone size: -
CDR3 protein: ASSPHRARNTEAF; V gene: TRBV19; J gene: TRBJ1-1; clone size: -
CDR3 protein: ASSLGALHQPQH; V gene: TRBV7-2; J gene: TRBJ1-5; clone size: -
CDR3 protein: ATSFQGRDTQY; V gene: TRBV15; J gene: TRBJ2-3; clone size: -
CDR3 protein: ASSPREGVGTGELF; V gene: TRBV13; J gene: TRBJ2-2; clone size: -
CDR3 protein: ASSRGQGERPLH; V gene: TRBV6-5; J gene: TRBJ1-6; clone size: -
CDR3 protein: ASSNRGLGQPQH; V gene: TRBV28; J gene: TRBJ1-5; clone size: -
CDR3 protein: ASGTSEIYEQY; V gene: TRBV2; J gene: TRBJ2-7; clone size: medium-sized
CDR3 protein: SVEGGTQAEAF; V gene: TRBV29-1; J gene: TRBJ1-1; clone size: -
CDR3 protein: ASSAQGTWNQPQH; V gene: TRBV9; J gene: TRBJ1-5; clone size: -
CDR3 protein: ASSPLAGEYEQY; V gene: TRBV5-6; J gene: TRBJ2-7; clone size: once
CDR3 protein: ASSFGGDEQY; V gene: TRBV12-3/TRBV12-4; J gene: TRBJ2-7; clone size: -
CDR3 protein: ASRRQGGSGMGF; V gene: TRBV6-5; J gene: TRBJ2-1; clone size: -
CDR3 protein: SAMSRGYT; V gene: TRBV20-1; J gene: TRBJ1-2; clone size: few
CDR3 protein: ASSYSLGEVNTEAF; V gene: TRBV6-5; J gene: TRBJ1-1; clone size: few
CDR3 protein: ASSVGTGPDQPQH; V gene: TRBV9; J gene: TRBJ1-5; clone size: -
CDR3 protein: ASRLIQGYSPLH; V gene: TRBV19; J gene: TRBJ1-6; clone size: once
CDR3 protein: ASSSLGQISGANVLT; V gene: TRBV28; J gene: TRBJ2-6; clone size: -
CDR3 protein: ASSYQDRANQPQH; V gene: TRBV6-2/TRBV6-3; J gene: TRBJ1-5; clone size: -
CDR3 protein: SVAKTGDTGELF; V gene: TRBV29-1; J gene: TRBJ2-2; clone size: -
CDR3 protein: ATSEHRDNGANVLT; V gene: TRBV24-1; J gene: TRBJ2-6; clone size: -
CDR3 protein: ASSRTSATGELF; V gene: TRBV3-1/TRBV3-2; J gene: TRBJ2-2; clone size: -
CDR3 protein: ASSLNHGGNTIY; V gene: TRBV7-2; J gene: TRBJ1-3; clone size: few
CDR3 protein: ASHLTGANQPQH; V gene: TRBV2; J gene: TRBJ1-5; clone size: -
CDR3 protein: ASSQRLANTGELF; V gene: TRBV4-1; J gene: TRBJ2-2; clone size: few
CDR3 protein: ASSTDRGLGYT; V gene: TRBV5-1; J gene: TRBJ1-2; clone size: once
CDR3 protein: ASSESGTGGYSSGANVLT; V gene: TRBV10-1; J gene: TRBJ2-6; clone size: -
CDR3 protein: ATSDSTMGASGGELF; V gene: TRBV24-1; J gene: TRBJ2-2; clone size: -
CDR3 protein: SVAPRDTNTEAF; V gene: TRBV29-1; J gene: TRBJ1-1; clone size: -